These 32 T cell receptor beta chains were all obtained from the same sample, sequenced in a study of blood T cell repertoires in COVID-19. Clones were sequenced by immunoSEQ multiplex PCR, and TCRdb holds only the in-frame ones, with some missing. The sample carries about 320,000 clones, roughly 88% recorded once. The source material was peripheral blood. The receptors originated from a woman aged 50 to 60 with acute or convalescent COVID-19.

The CDR3, as DNA: TGTGCCAGCAGCGACGCACCGGGGGATACGCAGTATTTT. Its translation: CASSDAPGDTQYF. The chain carries TRBV7-3 and TRBJ2-3, with a possible D match to TRBD2 (5 bases). CDR3 length: 13 amino acids. The ends were cut back, 5 bases at V and 6 bases at J, with 12 bases in the middle. Germline V CDR1 and CDR2: SGHTA, FQGTGA.

This chain joins TRBV28 and TRBJ2-6; maybe TRBD1 (5 bases). Trimming took off 3 bases at V and 0 bases at J, with 12 bases between the two ends. This CDR3 contains 17 residues. Germline lookup yields CDR1 MDHEN and CDR2 SYDVKM. CDR3 nucleotide sequence: TGTGCCAGCAGTTTGCCGGACACCTACTCTGGGGCCAACGTCCTGACTTTC. Protein product: CASSLPDTYSGANVLTF.

The V call is TRBV11-2, the J call TRBJ1-1; D remains ambiguous. This CDR3 region has 12 residues. V was cut by 0 bases and J by 5 bases, with 4 bases left in between. The V gene's germline CDR1 is SGHAT and CDR2 FQNNGV. The chain's CDR3 is CASSLDGTEAFF. For the CDR3, the DNA is TGTGCCAGCAGCTTAGACGGGACTGAAGCTTTCTTT.

The J gene is TRBJ2-5, the V gene TRBV6-5; the D gene is possibly TRBD2 (5 bases). Trimming shortened V by 2 bases and J by 5 bases, and 12 bases separated the two germline ends. From germline, CDR1 is MNHEY and CDR2 SVGAGI. The CDR3 is 14 residues long. CDR3 in DNA: TGTGCCAGCAGTTACAGCCAATCGGGGGAGACCCAGTACTTC. Translating it yields CASSYSQSGETQYF.

V gene TRBV7-9 combines with J gene TRBJ1-2; weak D call: TRBD1 (5 bases). CDR1 is SEHNR, CDR2 FQNEAQ, per germline (reference sequence). Trimming stripped 1 base from V and 1 base from J, with 10 bases between. The CDR3 has 15 residues. CDR3 nucleotides: TGTGCCAGCAGCTTAGGTCAGGGTGTTAACTATGGCTACACCTTC. Translation gives CASSLGQGVNYGYTF.

The gene calls are TRBV5-1 and TRBJ2-5; 8 nucleotides align to TRBD2. The CDR3 is made up of 18 amino acids. The trim removed 4 bases at V and 4 bases at J, leaving 18 bases unmatched. Germline V lookup: CDR1 SGHRS, CDR2 YFSETQ. The CDR3 DNA reads as TGCGCCAGCAGCCGAACCGGGACTAGTAGACCGGGGGGAGAGACCCAGTACTTC. Translating gives CASSRTGTSRPGGETQYF.

The CDR3 coding sequence is TGTGCCAGCAGTTTAAGAGGGACAGGGATTAATGGCTACACCTTC. Protein sequence: CASSLRGTGINGYTF. The chain is built from TRBV28 and TRBJ1-2, with 9 bases aligning to TRBD1. Trimming removed 2 bases from V and 6 bases from J; junction bases left unmatched: 7. CDR3 length equals 15 residues. The germline CDR1 and CDR2 sequences are MDHEN and SYDVKM.

The chain carries TRBV5-1 and TRBJ2-5; TRBD2 matches at 9 bases. Germline V lookup: CDR1 SGHRS, CDR2 YFSETQ. The CDR3 runs 13 residues. V was pared by 5 bases and J by 5 bases, with 4 bases of the junction left unmatched. CDR3 protein: CASRGSGSETQYF. The CDR3, as DNA: TGCGCCAGCAGGGGTAGCGGGAGTGAGACCCAGTACTTC.

This clone came up once. This chain joins TRBV2 and TRBJ1-1, with a weak D call TRBD1 (5 bases). Trimming cost V 6 bases and J 1 base, with 9 bases left between them. Germline V gene lookup returns CDR1 SNHLY and CDR2 FYNNEI. CDR3 length: 13 amino acids. In nucleotides, the CDR3 is TGTGCCAGCAGGCCAGACAGGAACACTGAAGCTTTCTTT. Translating it yields CASRPDRNTEAFF.

This rearrangement joins TRBV11-1 to TRBJ2-1; D is possibly TRBD2 (7 bases). There are 16 residues in the CDR3. Trimming left V 5 bases short and J 3 bases short, with 17 bases between. Germline V CDR1 and CDR2: SGHAT, FQDESV (reference sequence). The CDR3 loop reads CASSLGGPVIYNEQFF. CDR3 in DNA: TGTGCCAGCAGCCTGGGGGGGCCCGTGATCTACAATGAGCAGTTCTTC.

This sequence joins TRBV28 and TRBJ1-6; a weak D match, TRBD1 (5 bases). This CDR3 has 13 amino acids. The V end lost 10 bases, the J end lost 9 bases, and 16 bases lay between the germline ends. The germline gives CDR1 MDHEN, CDR2 SYDVKM. The CDR3 nucleotides are TGTGCCACATACAGGCAACAGTCTTCACCCCTCCACTTT. Translating it yields CATYRQQSSPLHF.

In this sample, this clone turned up a few times. The sample contains more than one DNA sequence encoding this CDR3. The chain carries TRBV5-1 and TRBJ1-1, with 7 nucleotides matching TRBD1. Germline CDR1 reads SGHRS; CDR2 reads YFSETQ. Unmatched junction bases numbered 4, after V lost 0 bases and J lost 5 bases. The length of the CDR3 is 14 residues. The CDR3 DNA follows: TGCGCCAGCAGCTTGGAGGGGGCTGGAACTGAAGCTTTCTTT. This gives the protein CASSLEGAGTEAFF.

V gene TRBV19 combines with J gene TRBJ1-1; no clear D gene. The germline CDR1 and CDR2 sequences are LNHDA and SQIVND (reference sequence). V was clipped by 4 bases and J by 0 bases, with 9 bases between them. This CDR3 has 14 residues. The CDR3 bases are TGTGCCAGTAGTAGGCTTCCAGTGAACACTGAAGCTTTCTTT. This sequence encodes CASSRLPVNTEAFF.

V usage is TRBV5-1 and J usage is TRBJ2-2; the match to TRBD2 covers 8 bases. Germline CDR1 is SGHRS and CDR2 is YFSETQ. This CDR3 is built from 16 residues. V dropped 0 bases and J dropped 6; count of bases not matched to a gene: 7. The CDR3 DNA follows: TGCGCCAGCAGCTTGGATTCGGGAGGGGTGCCCGGGGAGCTGTTTTTT. It is translated as CASSLDSGGVPGELFF.

The J gene is TRBJ2-7, the V gene TRBV5-1, with D unresolved. Trimming left V 0 bases short and J 9 bases short, with 7 bases between. In germline, CDR1 is SGHRS, CDR2 YFSETQ. The CDR3 spans 11 residues. The CDR3 spells CASSLGARQYF. The CDR3 DNA sequence: TGCGCCAGCAGCTTGGGGGCTCGGCAGTACTTC. The whole variable domain, remainder taken from reference TRBV5-1 and TRBJ2-7, is KAGVTQTPRYLIKTRGQQVTLSCSPISGHRSVSWYQQTPGQGLQFLFEYFSETQRNKGNFPGRFSGRQFSNSRSEMNVSTLELGDSALYLCASSLGARQYFGPGTRLTVT.

The chain is built from TRBV15 and TRBJ1-4, with a tentative D call TRBD1 (5 bases). The V and J ends lost 0 bases and 5 bases respectively, with 10 bases between them. The length of the CDR3 is 15 residues. Germline V lookup: CDR1 LNHNV, CDR2 YYDKDF (reference sequence). CDR3 protein: CATSRDRASNEKLFF. CDR3 nucleotides: TGTGCCACCAGCAGAGACAGGGCGTCGAATGAAAAACTGTTTTTT.

This clone came up once. The genes are TRBV6-6 and TRBJ2-1, with 11 nucleotides matching TRBD2. CDR1 and CDR2 from the germline V gene are MNHNY and SVGAGI (reference sequence). After removal of 6 bases from V and 7 bases from J, the junction contained 8 bases not matched to a gene. CDR3 length: 15 residues. The CDR3 spells CASSLALAGANEQFF. The CDR3 nucleotides are TGTGCCAGCAGCCTCGCACTAGCGGGAGCAAATGAGCAGTTCTTC.

This clone was recorded a few times. The CDR3 DNA sequence: TGCGCCAGCAGCTCCAGGGGGGATAGCAATCAGCCCCAGCATTTT. It specifies CASSSRGDSNQPQHF. The rearrangement links TRBV5-1 to TRBJ1-5; 7 bases fit TRBD1. V was clipped by 3 bases and J by 0 bases; unmatched bases: 3. The CDR3 extends over 15 amino acids. CDR1 SGHRS and CDR2 YFSETQ come from the germline V gene.

The chain links TRBV28 to TRBJ2-3, with 7 bases matching TRBD2. V gave up 3 bases and J gave up 6 bases; unmatched junction bases: 9. CDR3 length equals 15 residues. Per the germline V gene, CDR1 is MDHEN and CDR2 is SYDVKM. CDR3 sequence: CASSFAGLRWDTQYF. Written as DNA, the CDR3 is TGTGCCAGCAGTTTCGCGGGACTACGGTGGGATACGCAGTATTTT.

The chain uses TRBV18 and TRBJ2-1; the match to TRBD2 covers 9 bases. The J segment lost 8 bases and the V segment lost 1 base, leaving 3 bases of the junction unmatched. Per germline, CDR1 KGHSH and CDR2 LQKENI. CDR3 length: 14 amino acids. The CDR3 region has the DNA TGTGCCAGCTCACCACTAGCGGGAGACGATGAGCAGTTCTTC. Protein product: CASSPLAGDDEQFF.

The chain uses TRBV7-2 and TRBJ2-5, with 8 bases that match TRBD1. The CDR3 length is 16 residues. V shed 1 base, J shed 5 bases, and the junction held 9 bases outside the gene matches. Per the germline V gene, CDR1 is SGHTA and CDR2 is FQGNSA. CDR3 amino acids: CASSLEPRTGSETQYF. The CDR3 nucleotides are TGTGCCAGCAGCTTAGAGCCTCGGACAGGGTCGGAGACCCAGTACTTC.

The J gene is TRBJ1-4, the V gene TRBV10-3; TRBD1 is a possible D gene (5 bases). Germline CDR1 and CDR2: ENHRY and SYGVKD. The CDR3 is 16 residues long. V lost 0 bases and J lost 6, with 14 bases in between. This CDR3 is CAISESAGKSDEKLFF. In nucleotides, the CDR3 is TGTGCCATCAGTGAGTCGGCAGGGAAGTCCGATGAAAAACTGTTTTTT.

This rearrangement joins TRBV10-3 to TRBJ1-2; 10 nucleotides line up with TRBD1. V dropped 6 bases and J dropped 5; count of bases not matched to a gene: 0. This CDR3 is built from 12 residues. Germline lookup yields CDR1 ENHRY and CDR2 SYGVKD. CDR3 loop: CAIRDRGYGYTF. CDR3 coding DNA: TGTGCCATCAGGGACAGGGGGTATGGCTACACCTTC.

This clone appeared a single time. The gene calls are TRBV10-3 and TRBJ2-1, with 10 bases identical to TRBD2. J was trimmed by 6 bases and V by 3 bases; bases with no gene match: 11. This CDR3 has 17 amino acids. Germline CDR1 is ENHRY and CDR2 is SYGVKD. In nucleotides, the CDR3 is TGTGCCATCAGTGACCCATCGAAGCGGGAGGGTGGCAATGAGCAGTTCTTC. Amino acid sequence: CAISDPSKREGGNEQFF.

The V and J genes are TRBV2 and TRBJ1-1, with TRBD1 as a possible D gene (5 bases). Trimming stripped 5 bases from V and 1 base from J, with 14 bases between. CDR1 and CDR2 (germline): SNHLY, FYNNEI. The CDR3 has 15 amino acids. The CDR3, as DNA: TGTGCCAGCAGTCTGGAGGGGACTGAGAACACTGAAGCTTTCTTT. Amino acid sequence: CASSLEGTENTEAFF.

The chain carries TRBV3-1 (or the pseudogene TRBV3-2) and TRBJ2-3, with TRBD2 matching over 10 bases. Looked up from germline, CDR1 is LGHDT and CDR2 is YNNKEL (reference sequence). V shed 0 bases and J 3 bases; nucleotides not matched to a gene: 3. The CDR3 length is 16 residues. The CDR3 here is CASSQDPAGGTDTQYF. For the CDR3, the DNA is TGTGCCAGCAGCCAAGATCCAGCGGGAGGGACAGATACGCAGTATTTT.

The V gene is TRBV29-1, the J gene TRBJ1-1; D ambiguous. V lost 2 bases, J lost 4 bases, and 11 bases lay in between. CDR3 length: 13 residues. CDR1 is SQVTM, CDR2 ANQGSEA, per germline. In DNA, the CDR3 is TGCAGCGTTGAAATCGCGGTGGGCACTGAAGCTTTCTTT. Translation: CSVEIAVGTEAFF. Based on the CDR3 plus reference TRBV29-1 and TRBJ1-1, the full variable domain is SAVISQKPSRDICQRGTSLTIQCQVDSQVTMMFWYRQQPGQSLTLIATANQGSEATYESGFVIDKFPISRPNLTFSTLTVSNMSPEDSSIYLCSVEIAVGTEAFFGQGTRLTVV.

A note on this clone: This specimen includes other DNA sequences encoding the same CDR3. The CDR3: CASSDPGQGNTEAFF. The DNA for the CDR3 is TGTGCCAGCAGTGACCCGGGACAGGGGAACACTGAAGCTTTCTTT. The chain employs TRBV25-1 and TRBJ1-1; TRBD1 matches at 9 bases. Germline CDR1 reads MGHDK; CDR2 reads SYGVNS. J gave up 1 base and V 3 bases, and 3 bases lay outside the gene matches. This CDR3 region has 15 residues.

V usage is TRBV29-1 and J usage is TRBJ2-1, with TRBD2 matching 7 bases. From germline, CDR1 is SQVTM and CDR2 ANQGSEA. Losses at the gene ends were 2 bases for V and 6 bases for J; bases not matched to a gene: 10. The CDR3 runs 15 residues. CDR3 residues: CSVEWGGGGGNEQFF. The CDR3 bases are TGCAGCGTTGAATGGGGTGGCGGCGGGGGCAATGAGCAGTTCTTC.

The gene calls are TRBV7-8 and TRBJ2-7; 14 bases fit TRBD2. The CDR3 contains 17 residues. Germline V gene lookup returns CDR1 SGHVS and CDR2 FQNEAQ. V trimming: 5 bases; J trimming: 2 bases; junction bases outside the gene matches: 8. The DNA for the CDR3 is TGTGCCAGCAGCATCGGACTAGCGGGAGGTTGGACCTACGAGCAGTACTTC. Translating gives CASSIGLAGGWTYEQYF.

This sequence joins TRBV7-9 and TRBJ1-2; no reliable D call. V was cut by 1 base and J by 0 bases, with 9 bases left in between. Germline CDR1 and CDR2: SEHNR and FQNEAQ (reference sequence). This CDR3 has 15 amino acids. In DNA, the CDR3 is TGTGCCAGCAGCTTAGTACGGGAAGCTAACTATGGCTACACCTTC. It is translated as CASSLVREANYGYTF.

This chain connects TRBV7-6 to TRBJ1-5; 8 bases agree with TRBD1. Germline lookup yields CDR1 SGHVS and CDR2 FNYEAQ. The CDR3 sequence is 15 residues long. The trim removed 6 bases at V and 4 bases at J, leaving 8 bases unmatched. The CDR3 is CASSPGQGPNQPQHF. CDR3 DNA sequence: TGTGCCAGCAGTCCAGGACAGGGACCAAATCAGCCCCAGCATTTT.